This TCR beta chain was captured in a study of read filtering for tumor transcriptome and immune sequencing. Every patient had bone marrow sampled while the disease was active. This clonotype was seen repeatedly, ten times or more. From 400 to 450 ng of RNA, a library with molecular barcoded alpha/delta and beta/gamma adaptors was made. A single record per CDR3 protein comes from TCRdb applying MiXCR to the reads. The table includes about 50,000 distinct CDR3 sequences, less than 20% detected once. This CDR3 spans 12 amino acids. Trimming took 4 bases from V and 9 from J, leaving 10 bases between them. Germline assignment: CDR1 SGHVS and CDR2 FNYEAQ.

Sample: a population of CD138-negative cells sorted from bone marrow. This receptor was taken from a donor at least 40 years old with multiple myeloma. The rearrangement uses TRBV7-6 and TRBJ2-1; D gene uncertain. This CDR3 is CASSSVLSEQFF. The CDR3 coding sequence is TGTGCCAGCAGCTCCGTCCTAAGTGAGCAGTTCTTC.